This T cell receptor beta chain comes out of a study of vaccination and CD4 T cells after COVID-19. Study-wide background: Six male and four female convalescents took part, two of them Hispanic. With a range of 35 to 161, the median interval from diagnosis to drawing post-COVID samples was approximately 91 days.

The Oncomine TCR Beta short-read assay was what sequenced the DNA obtained from cultured CD4+ T cells. TCRdb used MiXCR to reprocess the PCR reads, holding one entry per CDR3 protein. The sample has under 20,000 distinct CDR3 sequences, approximately 42% seen once; the top ten hold roughly 6.2%. A word on this clonotype: Antigen unknown.

Broader study findings: With convalescent patients, a median about 86% of reactive clones emerged solely after vaccination.

Sample treatment: approximately nine-day PBMC culture with coronavirus spike peptide pools or control peptides (ViraFEST assay). After removal of 6 bases from V and 3 bases from J, the junction contained 8 bases not matched to a gene. Germline V gene data show CDR1 as MDHEN and CDR2 as SYDVKM. This CDR3 contains 18 residues. The source was CD4+ T cells from blood, cultured in vitro, collected before SARS-CoV-2 vaccination. The J gene is TRBJ2-2, the V gene TRBV28, with 15 bases fitting TRBD2. The clonotype originates from a human donor who had recovered from COVID-19. CDR3 loop: CASRSSGLAGGYTGELFF. The CDR3 nucleotides are TGTGCCAGCAGGAGCTCGGGACTAGCGGGAGGTTACACCGGGGAGCTGTTTTTT.